This T cell receptor beta chain comes out of a study of regulatory T cells in long-lasting Graves disease. With iRepertoire HTBI primers and Arm-PCR of CDR3 regions, TCR beta libraries were built. One entry per CDR3 protein results from TCRdb running MiXCR on the multiplex PCR reads. The data show around 450,000 distinct CDR3 sequences, 15% seen once. This CDR3 is built from 14 residues. Germline V CDR1 and CDR2: SGHVS, FQNEAQ. This clonotype was observed many times. At one end, the junction sequence differs from germline, possibly due to a read error. The time point here: newly diagnosed GD, antithyroid drugs for less than 3 months. RNA extracted from PBMCs served as the sequencing template. These records were also assigned to another study, of T cells in Graves' hyperthyroidism and ophthalmopathy.

The chain carries TRBV7-8 and TRBJ2-1; possibly TRBD2 for D (6 bases). This clonotype originated in a woman between 40 and 55 years old with Graves disease. Sequences were derived from peripheral blood mononuclear cells (PBMCs), sampled at new diagnosis, from a patient treated with antithyroid drugs. CDR3 in DNA: TGTGCCAGCAGCCTAGCGACCCACTACAATGAGCAGTTCTTC. It encodes CASSLATHYNEQFF.